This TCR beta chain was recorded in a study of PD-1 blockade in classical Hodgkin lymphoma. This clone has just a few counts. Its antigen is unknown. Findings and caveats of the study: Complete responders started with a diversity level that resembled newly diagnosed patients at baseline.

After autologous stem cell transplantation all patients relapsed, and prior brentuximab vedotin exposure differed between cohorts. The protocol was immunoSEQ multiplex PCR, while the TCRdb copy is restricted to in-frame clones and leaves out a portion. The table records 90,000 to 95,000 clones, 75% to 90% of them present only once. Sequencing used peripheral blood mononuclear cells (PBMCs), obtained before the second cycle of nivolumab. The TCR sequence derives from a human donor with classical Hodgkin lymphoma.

The CDR3 region is CASRIQGAGEKLFF. In DNA form, the CDR3 reads TGTGCCAGCAGGATACAGGGGGCCGGGGAAAAACTGTTTTTT. The V and J genes are TRBV2 and TRBJ1-4; 9 bases align to TRBD1. Germline CDR1 and CDR2: SNHLY and FYNNEI. The CDR3 is 14 residues long. The junction had 7 bases not matched to a gene; V was cut back by 6 bases and J by 8 bases. Variable domain in full (rest from reference TRBV2 and TRBJ1-4): EPEVTQTPSHQVTQMGQEVILRCVPISNHLYFYWYRQILGQKVEFLVSFYNNEISEKSEIFDDQFSVERPDGSNFTLKIRSTKLEDSAMYFCASRIQGAGEKLFFGSGTQLSVL.